This entry lists 19 T cell receptor beta chains sequenced from one sample in a study of beta chain features in type 1 diabetes (dated 2018 in TCRdb). Library preparation was by the immunoSEQ multiplex PCR assay. All of the isolated RNA was reverse transcribed with the High Capacity cDNA Reverse Transcription Kit, so expressed TCRB transcripts were sequenced. TCRdb limited this immuneACCESS table to in-frame rearrangements with V and J called. A share of clones is missing; checked studies link under half to unresolved V genes, and the rest is unexplained. In all, the sample holds hundreds of thousands of clones, and about a sixth of those were seen once. 0.02% to 0.03% of the sample is in the top ten clones. Sequenced sample: naive CD4+ T cells from blood. The label giving this sample's cell subset or site can be read as: true naive CD4+ T cells. These receptors came from a woman under 30 in good health.

This clone was seen only a few times. This specimen includes other DNA sequences encoding the same CDR3. V gene TRBV9 combines with J gene TRBJ2-3; D possibly corresponds to TRBD2 (7 bases). V lost 0 bases and J 0 bases, leaving 8 bases between the germline ends. CDR3 size: 15 residues. Germline V lookup: CDR1 SGDLS, CDR2 YYNGEE. The CDR3 sequence: CASSVAGGSTDTQYF. The CDR3 nucleotides are TGTGCCAGCAGCGTAGCGGGGGGCAGCACAGATACGCAGTATTTT.

The V and J genes are TRBV27 and TRBJ2-7; D call uncertain. V was trimmed by 4 bases and J by 3 bases, leaving 10 bases between them. Germline-derived CDR1 and CDR2 are MNHEY and SMNVEV (reference sequence). The CDR3 consists of 13 residues. The chain's CDR3 is CASSYRKGYEQYF. DNA of the CDR3: TGTGCCAGCAGTTACCGGAAAGGCTACGAGCAGTACTTC.

On this clone: One junction end disagrees with the germline gene, perhaps due to a read error. Additional DNA sequences in this sample encode the identical CDR3. The chain combines TRBV7-9 with TRBJ1-5; D uncertain. CDR3 size: 12 residues. CDR1 and CDR2 (germline): SEHNR, FQNEAQ (reference sequence). Here the CDR3 reads CASSFSDQPQHF. The CDR3 coding sequence is TGTGCCAGCAGCTTCAGCGATCAGCCCCAACATTTT.

The chain recombines TRBV7-2 with TRBJ2-3; 9 bases fit TRBD2. V lost 5 bases and J lost 2; bases outside the gene matches: 8. Germline V CDR1 and CDR2: SGHTA, FQGNSA. The CDR3 has 16 residues. CDR3 sequence reads: CASSMGLAAYTDTQYF. The CDR3 nucleotides read TGTGCCAGCAGCATGGGACTAGCTGCTTACACAGATACGCAGTATTTT.

With regard to this clone: Other DNA sequences in the same sample also yield this CDR3. The J gene is TRBJ2-6, the V gene TRBV7-2; possible D gene TRBD1, 6 bases. Trimming cost V 3 bases and J 4 bases, with 13 bases left between them. Germline loops: CDR1 SGHTA, CDR2 FQGNSA. This CDR3 comprises 16 residues. As DNA, the CDR3 is TGTGCCAGCAGCTTGCGTCAGGGGTCCGGGGCCAACGTCCTGACTTTC. Its protein product is CASSLRQGSGANVLTF. Full variable domain (remainder filled in from reference TRBV7-2 and TRBJ2-6): GAGVSQSPSNKVTEKGKDVELRCDPISGHTALYWYRQSLGQGLEFLIYFQGNSAPDKSGLPSDRFSAERTGGSVSTLTIQRTQQEDSAVYLCASSLRQGSGANVLTFGAGSRLTVL.

The gene calls are TRBV5-4 and TRBJ1-1, with D unresolved. V was cut by 0 bases and J by 0 bases, with 12 bases left in between. The CDR3 extends over 16 amino acids. Looked up from germline, CDR1 is SGHNT and CDR2 is YYREEE (reference sequence). As DNA, the CDR3 is TGTGCCAGCAGCTTGGGGCAGCGGAGAATGAACACTGAAGCTTTCTTT. It codes for CASSLGQRRMNTEAFF.

This clone was observed a few times. CDR3 protein: CASSEEAGQKNTGELFF. The CDR3 DNA is TGTGCCAGCAGTGAAGAGGCAGGGCAGAAAAACACCGGGGAGCTGTTTTTT. The rearrangement links TRBV6-1 to TRBJ2-2; tentative D call: TRBD1 (5 bases). The germline V and J ends were trimmed by 1 base and 2 bases, with 14 bases remaining between them. This CDR3 has 17 amino acids. Germline V gene data show CDR1 as MNHNS and CDR2 as SASEGT.

This clone was seen a few times. V and J are TRBV18 and TRBJ2-1, with a possible D match to TRBD2 (7 bases). Looked up from germline, CDR1 is KGHSH and CDR2 is LQKENI. The ends were cut back, 2 bases at V and 2 bases at J, with 16 bases in the middle. The CDR3 is made up of 17 amino acids. CDR3 region: CASSPRTAGPAYNEQFF. In DNA, the CDR3 is TGTGCCAGCTCACCAAGGACAGCGGGGCCGGCCTACAATGAGCAGTTCTTC.

The rearrangement links TRBV5-6 to TRBJ2-1; 12 positions match TRBD2. J lost 6 bases, V lost 0 bases, and 7 bases had no gene match. The germline CDR1 and CDR2 sequences are SGHDT and YYEEEE. The CDR3 consists of 17 residues. CDR3 coding DNA: TGTGCCAGCAGCTTGGGCATCGGGACTAGCGGGCTCAATGAGCAGTTCTTC. Its protein is CASSLGIGTSGLNEQFF. Drawing the rest from reference TRBV5-6 and TRBJ2-1, the complete variable domain is DAGVTQSPTHLIKTRGQQVTLRCSPKSGHDTVSWYQQALGQGPQFIFQYYEEEERQRGNFPDRFSGHQFPNYSSELNVNALLLGDSALYLCASSLGIGTSGLNEQFFGPGTRLTVL.

In DNA, the CDR3 is TGTGCCAGCAGCCAAAGCCGCAGGCAGCAGGAGACCCAGTACTTC. Its translation: CASSQSRRQQETQYF. The chain recombines TRBV4-2 with TRBJ2-5; no clear D gene. Between the trimmed V and J ends, which lost 2 bases and 5 bases, there was a span of 15 bases. The CDR3 is 15 amino acids. Germline lookup yields CDR1 LGHNA and CDR2 YNFKEQ.

This clone was detected a few times. The J gene is TRBJ1-1, the V gene TRBV7-9, with D maybe TRBD1 (5 bases). The V and J ends lost 2 bases and 9 bases respectively, with 7 bases between them. The CDR3 consists of 11 residues. Germline CDR1 SEHNR, CDR2 FQNEAQ (reference sequence). The CDR3 loop is CASSLQGKAFF. The DNA of the CDR3 is TGTGCCAGCAGCTTACAGGGAAAAGCTTTCTTT.

The V gene is TRBV9, the J gene TRBJ1-2, with 10 positions matching TRBD1. Germline CDR1 SGDLS, CDR2 YYNGEE. This CDR3 contains 14 residues. V was clipped by 5 bases and J by 8 bases; unmatched bases: 9. CDR3 loop: CASRKGQGLGGYTF. The DNA for the CDR3 is TGTGCCAGCAGAAAGGGACAGGGGTTGGGCGGCTACACCTTC. Complete variable domain (other parts from reference TRBV9 and TRBJ1-2): DSGVTQTPKHLITATGQRVTLRCSPRSGDLSVYWYQQSLDQGLQFLIQYYNGEERAKGNILERFSAQQFPDLHSELNLSSLELGDSALYFCASRKGQGLGGYTFGSGTRLTVV.

CDR3 DNA: TGTGCCAGCAGCTTAGCTCCGGGAGAATACTACGAGCAGTACTTC. Protein sequence: CASSLAPGEYYEQYF. V and J are TRBV11-3 and TRBJ2-7; D possibly corresponds to TRBD2 (6 bases). V was cut by 1 base and J by 3 bases, with 13 bases left in between. The CDR3 sequence is 15 residues long. Looked up from germline, CDR1 is SGHNT and CDR2 is YENEEA. Complete variable domain (other parts from reference TRBV11-3 and TRBJ2-7): EAGVVQSPRYKIIEKKQPVAFWCNPISGHNTLYWYLQNLGQGPELLIRYENEEAVDDSQLPKDRFSAERLKGVDSTLKIQPAELGDSAVYLCASSLAPGEYYEQYFGPGTRLTVT.

V usage is TRBV14 and J usage is TRBJ2-2; 8 bases fit TRBD2. This CDR3 is 15 amino acids long. V trimming: 4 bases; J trimming: 4 bases; junction bases outside the gene matches: 5. CDR1 is SGHDN, CDR2 FVKESK, per germline. The CDR3: CASSPRGRITGELFF. In DNA, the CDR3 is TGTGCCAGCAGCCCCCGCGGGAGGATCACCGGGGAGCTGTTTTTT.

V gene TRBV5-1 combines with J gene TRBJ2-2, with 8 bases aligning to TRBD1. The germline gives CDR1 SGHRS, CDR2 YFSETQ. Unmatched junction bases numbered 6, after V lost 1 base and J lost 7 bases. The CDR3 consists of 15 residues. Here the CDR3 DNA reads TGCGCCAGCAGCTTGAATCAGGGGGCCAGCGGGGAGCTGTTTTTT. As protein: CASSLNQGASGELFF.

In its sample, this clone was seen a few times. The gene calls are TRBV25-1 and TRBJ1-3; unclear D gene. The V gene lost 2 bases and the J gene lost 2 bases, with 7 bases spanning the gap. The CDR3 consists of 14 residues. Germline V CDR1 and CDR2: MGHDK, SYGVNS. CDR3 sequence reads: CASSERVPGNTIYF. CDR3 nucleotide sequence: TGTGCCAGCAGTGAACGGGTGCCTGGAAACACCATATATTTT.

The chain uses TRBV4-2 and TRBJ2-3; 7 bases fit TRBD2. CDR3 length: 12 amino acids. Trimming cost V 5 bases and J 6 bases; bases outside gene matches: 2. Germline loops: CDR1 LGHNA, CDR2 YNFKEQ. The CDR3 reads CASSKTSDTQYF. CDR3 nucleotide sequence: TGTGCCAGCAGCAAGACTAGCGATACGCAGTATTTT.

This clone turned up a few times. The chain joins TRBV6-6 to TRBJ2-7; D is unresolved. The CDR3 runs to 13 residues. V lost 0 bases and J 5 bases, leaving 8 bases between the germline ends. The germline gives CDR1 MNHNY, CDR2 SVGAGI (reference sequence). The DNA for the CDR3 is TGTGCCAGCAGTTACTCCCATCCTGACGAGCAGTACTTC. Translation gives CASSYSHPDEQYF.

The V and J genes are TRBV6-1 and TRBJ2-5; 10 bases line up with TRBD1. The CDR3 consists of 14 residues. CDR1 and CDR2 (germline): MNHNS, SASEGT. Trimming removed 0 bases from V and 9 bases from J; junction bases left unmatched: 4. The CDR3 is CASSEAPGQGSQYF. The CDR3 DNA reads TGTGCCAGCAGTGAAGCCCCGGGACAGGGGTCCCAGTACTTC.